This T cell receptor beta chain was identified during a study of T cells in tuberculosis. Across the study: IGRA-negative adolescents, IGRA-positive adolescents with latent tuberculosis and adults with active tuberculosis formed this South African cohort.

CDR3 length: 14 residues. V was cut by 2 bases and J by 3 bases, with 10 bases left in between. Germline V gene lookup returns CDR1 SEHNR and CDR2 FQNEAQ (reference sequence). Profiled with immunoSEQ multiplex PCR; TCRdb holds only in-frame clones, not every one. The sample consists of tens of thousands of clones, roughly nine tenths of them appearing once. With regard to this clone: Its specificity is not known.

Each clinical donor contributed on average around 110,000 T cells from unsorted cryopreserved PBMC. General study findings and limits: Active tuberculosis TCR-alpha repertoires lay closer to GMM-specific TCRs than IGRA-negative controls, suggesting clonal expansion. Using the GMM-specific repertoire gave around 88% accuracy versus 60% to 70% with motifs.

The chain links TRBV7-9 to TRBJ2-5; unclear D gene. This TCR was sampled from a donor aged 10-29 years with latent tuberculosis or without tuberculosis infection. Input material: PBMCs. CDR3 residues: CASSLRATKETQYF. The DNA of the CDR3 is TGTGCCAGCAGCTTACGAGCCACGAAAGAGACCCAGTACTTC.